This paragraph reports one TCR beta chain. This record comes from a study of shared clonotypes between healthy human individuals. CD45RO negativity and positive selection for CCR7 defined naive CD8 cells, a population that excluded terminally differentiated effector memory CD45RA+ cells. TCRdb's table, derived via immunoSEQ multiplex PCR, lists solely in-frame clones and lacks some. The sample lists almost 700,000 clones; around 90% were seen once. Looked up from germline, CDR1 is SSHAT and CDR2 is FNYEAQ (reference sequence). V shed 5 bases, J shed 5 bases, and the junction held 11 bases outside the gene matches. This CDR3 contains 16 residues.

What was sequenced was naive CD8+ T cells sorted from blood. This sequence was found in a man aged 25-45 years in good health. The chain uses TRBV7-7 and TRBJ2-1; 8 bases map to TRBD2. CDR3 DNA sequence: TGTGCCAGCAGCCTATTTGGGCTAGCGGGTGACAATGAGCAGTTCTTC. Its translation: CASSLFGLAGDNEQFF.